These 8 T cell receptor beta chains were all obtained from the same sample, sequenced in a study of OX40 agonist ivuxolimab in advanced cancers. The repertoire was sequenced with immunoSEQ multiplex PCR; TCRdb's copy has only in-frame clones and lacks some. This repertoire shows 62,000 or so clones, about 89% found once; its top ten account for 5.2%. Source: CD4+ or CD8+ T cells sorted from blood, taken in a trial of the OX40 agonist ivuxolimab. These receptors were obtained from an adult with an advanced solid tumor such as melanoma, head and neck, liver or kidney cancer.

This sequence joins TRBV28 and TRBJ2-7; 7 bases fit TRBD1. The CDR3 has 15 residues. From germline, CDR1 is MDHEN and CDR2 SYDVKM. Losses at the gene ends were 5 bases for V and 1 base for J; bases not matched to a gene: 8. The CDR3 DNA follows: TGTGCCAGCAGTCAAACCGGGACAGCATCCTACGAGCAGTACTTC. Translated, it gives CASSQTGTASYEQYF.

The gene calls are TRBV19 and TRBJ2-2; 10 bases map to TRBD2. V lost 7 bases, J lost 4 bases, and 6 bases stayed unmatched. This CDR3 comprises 15 residues. The germline V gene encodes CDR1 LNHDA and CDR2 SQIVND (reference sequence). In DNA form, the CDR3 reads TGTGCCAGTAATTGGCTAGCGGGAGTCACCGGGGAGCTGTTTTTT. Translation: CASNWLAGVTGELFF. The whole variable domain, filled in from reference TRBV19 and TRBJ2-2, reads DGGITQSPKYLFRKEGQNVTLSCEQNLNHDAMYWYRQDPGQGLRLIYYSQIVNDFQKGDIAEGYSVSREKKESFPLTVTSAQKNPTAFYLCASNWLAGVTGELFFGEGSRLTVL.

The chain couples TRBV7-2 to TRBJ2-7; D is unresolved. CDR3 length: 17 amino acids. Trimming took off 5 bases at V and 3 bases at J, with 23 bases between the two ends. Germline values: CDR1 SGHTA, CDR2 FQGNSA. CDR3 protein: CASSRFELPERNYEQYF. Written as DNA, the CDR3 is TGTGCCAGCAGCCGATTTGAACTTCCGGAGAGGAACTACGAGCAGTACTTC.

CDR3 protein: CASSEASGYGEQFF. The CDR3 DNA follows: TGTGCCAGCAGTGAAGCTAGCGGTTACGGTGAGCAGTTCTTC. The rearrangement joins TRBV6-1 to TRBJ2-1, with D possibly TRBD2 on 6 matching bases. This CDR3 region has 14 residues. The germline V and J ends were trimmed by 0 bases and 9 bases, with 12 bases remaining between them. Germline lookup yields CDR1 MNHNS and CDR2 SASEGT.

The rearrangement uses TRBV5-1 and TRBJ1-2; possible D gene TRBD1, 6 bases. From germline, CDR1 is SGHRS and CDR2 YFSETQ. V was cut by 4 bases and J by 1 base, with 11 bases left in between. This CDR3 region has 14 residues. CDR3 in amino acids: CASSLDRNNYGYTF. Here the CDR3 DNA reads TGCGCCAGCAGCCTGGACAGAAATAACTATGGCTACACCTTC.

This clone was seen a handful of times. The chain recombines TRBV5-6 with TRBJ2-5; TRBD1 aligns across 7 bases. The CDR3 covers 14 residues. Germline loops: CDR1 SGHDT, CDR2 YYEEEE. The V gene end was trimmed by 3 bases and the J gene end by 2 bases; junction bases not matched to a gene: 4. CDR3 nucleotides: TGTGCCAGCAGCTACCCGGGACAGCAAGAGACCCAGTACTTC. This translates into CASSYPGQQETQYF.

The chain is built from TRBV5-1 and TRBJ1-1; 7 bases are a match to TRBD1. The CDR3 has 15 amino acids. From germline, CDR1 is SGHRS and CDR2 YFSETQ. V lost 7 bases, J lost 4 bases, and 13 bases stayed unmatched. Here the CDR3 DNA reads TGCGCCAGCGGACTACAGGGGACGCAGGGCACTGAAGCTTTCTTT. It encodes CASGLQGTQGTEAFF.

The chain recombines TRBV4-1 with TRBJ2-2, with 10 bases that match TRBD1. The J segment lost 4 bases and the V segment lost 4 bases, leaving 9 bases of the junction unmatched. The CDR3 is made up of 17 amino acids. Per the germline V gene, CDR1 is MGHRA and CDR2 is YSYEKL. In DNA form, the CDR3 reads TGCGCCAGCAGCCCAGATCCGGGACAGGGGAGCACCGGGGAGCTGTTTTTT. It yields the protein CASSPDPGQGSTGELFF.